This T cell receptor beta chain was documented in a study of cytomegalovirus exposure and HLA in healthy donors. Study-level results: About 180 TCR beta chains were listed as cytomegalovirus-associated.

The PCR employed 60 Vbeta primers together with 13 Jbeta primers. The authors' processing: An analysis that came later counted 80 million or so unique TCR beta chains, 10 million to 11 million shared. Sequencing was performed with immunoSEQ multiplex PCR; in TCRdb, only in-frame clones are kept and a portion is missing. Clone size and V and J calls were adopted from that table, with D and trimming inferred from the DNA. This sample's clone table lists 200,000 to 250,000 clones. A remark on this clone: The antigen is unknown.

V was pared by 2 bases and J by 6 bases, with 2 bases of the junction left unmatched. The CDR3 covers 15 residues. Germline V gene sequence: CDR1 MNHEY, CDR2 SVGAGI. This TCR derives from a girl aged 2-10 years in good health and CMV-seropositive. The V call is TRBV6-5, the J call TRBJ2-7, with TRBD2 matching over 15 bases. The sample was PBMCs. The CDR3 reads CASSYRGLAGGEQYF. The CDR3 DNA sequence: TGTGCCAGCAGTTACCGGGGACTAGCGGGAGGCGAGCAGTACTTC.